The sequence of this T cell receptor beta chain was determined in a study of T cells in Graves' hyperthyroidism and ophthalmopathy. Study-level background: Peripheral blood specimens were obtained at initial diagnosis, prior to any treatment. Study outcomes and limitations: Blood also carried most thyroid clonotypes expanded above 0.001.

This clonotype was counted at least ten times. Antigen unknown. Germline CDR1 is LGHDT and CDR2 is YNNKEL (reference sequence). J was trimmed by 7 bases and V by 1 base; bases with no gene match: 6. The CDR3 has 15 residues. Diagnoses used clinical symptoms, serum thyroxine and TRAb, thyroid ultrasound and orbital computed tomography. Fresh 10 ml peripheral blood yielded PBMCs. The source material, RNA transcripts, was used to amplify TCR beta CDR3 regions. TCR CDR3 underwent first-round RT-PCR with the HTBI primer set. TCRdb fed the multiplex PCR reads into MiXCR, producing one record per CDR3 protein. The sample carries about 420,000 distinct CDR3 sequences, 15% to 18% recorded once.

The sequenced sample consisted of blood. V is TRBV3-1 and J is TRBJ1-4; 7 positions match TRBD1. This TCR derives from a woman aged 18 to 35 with Graves' hyperthyroidism. The CDR3 loop is CASSQVRDRAEKLFF. The CDR3 coding sequence is TGTGCCAGCAGCCAAGTGAGAGACAGGGCTGAAAAACTGTTTTTT. Full variable domain (remainder filled in from reference TRBV3-1 and TRBJ1-4): DTAVSQTPKYLVTQMGNDKSIKCEQNLGHDTMYWYKQDSKKFLKIMFSYNNKELIINETVPNRFSPKSPDKAHLNLHINSLELGDSAVYFCASSQVRDRAEKLFFGSGTQLSVL.